The sequence of this T cell receptor beta chain was determined in a study of T-cell memory formation after mild COVID-19. Trimming took 10 bases from V and 0 from J, leaving 10 bases between them. Looked up from germline, CDR1 is LNHDA and CDR2 is SQIVND (reference sequence). CDR3 length equals 12 residues. A single record per CDR3 protein comes from TCRdb applying MiXCR to the 5' RACE reads. The sample has approximately 250,000 distinct CDR3 sequences; 15% to 20% are singletons. This TCR was sampled from a young man who had mild COVID-19 (a few samples of this study predate the infection). Cell type and time point are not known. J is TRBJ2-7 and V is TRBV19; D uncertain. The sample taken for sequencing was PBMCs or a T cell subset sorted from them (not recorded which). The CDR3 here is CATTGLSYEQYF. The CDR3 bases are TGTGCCACCACGGGCCTCTCCTACGAGCAGTACTTC.